Sequencing of this TCR beta chain was carried out in a study of blood T cells in healthy people across ages. Healthy Caucasian individuals from Russia aged about 6 to 90 served as donors. Findings of the study overall: Both higher diversity and more naive CD4+ cells marked long-lived donors when set against aged donors. Diversity estimates drawn from one million T cells were deemed underestimates.

The CDR3 spans 14 residues. Per germline, CDR1 SGHAT and CDR2 FQNNGV. Trimming stripped 6 bases from V and 7 bases from J, with 19 bases between. Primed by a sample-barcoded 5' primer and a J-beta primer mix, a second PCR proceeded for 7 to 11 cycles. One entry per CDR3 protein, called by TCRdb with MiXCR from the 5' RACE reads. The sample has roughly 1.7 million distinct CDR3 sequences, roughly 30% seen once. This clonotype was seen only a few times. The antigen remains undetermined. The specimen sequenced was blood. The clonotype was recovered from a woman in her twenties or thirties in good health. The gene calls are TRBV11-2 and TRBJ2-7, with D perhaps assigned TRBD1 or TRBD2 (5 bases each). The CDR3 DNA reads TGTGCCAGCAGTTATGGGACGGCCGGGGTGGAGCAGTACTTC. Amino acids: CASSYGTAGVEQYF.